This TCR beta chain was recovered during a study of blood T cell repertoires in COVID-19. Study overall: From the United States, Italy and Spain came samples of acute and convalescent COVID-19. PBMCs, B-cell-depleted T cells, or T cells were the source of the cDNA or gDNA that made up the material.

The CDR3 totals 14 residues. Germline CDR1 SGDLS, CDR2 YYNGEE. V shed 1 base and J shed 4 bases, with 9 bases lying between them. Authors' analysis steps: Amplification of reference gene primers was used by the study to estimate nucleated cell counts. The method was immunoSEQ multiplex PCR; TCRdb's version includes in-frame clones alone and lacks a portion of them. Clone size and V and J calls were adopted from that table, with D and trimming inferred from the DNA. The table has tens of thousands of clones, over 75% seen once. The origin of this receptor is a woman older than 75 with acute or convalescent COVID-19. The V and J genes are TRBV9 and TRBJ2-4, with D possibly TRBD1 on 5 matching bases. Source material: peripheral blood. CDR3 sequence (DNA): TGTGCCAGCAGCGTAAACTCAGGGAAAAACATTCAGTACTTC. It yields the protein CASSVNSGKNIQYF.